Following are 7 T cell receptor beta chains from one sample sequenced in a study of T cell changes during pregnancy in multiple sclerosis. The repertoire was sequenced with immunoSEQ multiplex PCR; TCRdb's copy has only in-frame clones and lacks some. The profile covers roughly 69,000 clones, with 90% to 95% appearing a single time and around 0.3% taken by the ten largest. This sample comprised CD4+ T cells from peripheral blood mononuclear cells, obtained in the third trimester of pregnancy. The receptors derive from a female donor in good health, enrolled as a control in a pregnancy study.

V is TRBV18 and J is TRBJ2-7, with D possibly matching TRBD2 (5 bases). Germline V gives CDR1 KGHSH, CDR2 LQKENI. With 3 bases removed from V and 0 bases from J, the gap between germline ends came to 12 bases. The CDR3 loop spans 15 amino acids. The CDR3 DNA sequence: TGTGCCAGCTCACCTCTCGGGGTTAGCTCCTACGAGCAGTACTTC. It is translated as CASSPLGVSSYEQYF.

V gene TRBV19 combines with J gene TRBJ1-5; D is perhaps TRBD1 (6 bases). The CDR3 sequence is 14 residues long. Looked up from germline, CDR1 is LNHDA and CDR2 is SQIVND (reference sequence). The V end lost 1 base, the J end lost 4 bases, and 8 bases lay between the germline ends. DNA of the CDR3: TGTGCCAGTAGTATAGGACAGGCGAATCAGCCCCAGCATTTT. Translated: CASSIGQANQPQHF.

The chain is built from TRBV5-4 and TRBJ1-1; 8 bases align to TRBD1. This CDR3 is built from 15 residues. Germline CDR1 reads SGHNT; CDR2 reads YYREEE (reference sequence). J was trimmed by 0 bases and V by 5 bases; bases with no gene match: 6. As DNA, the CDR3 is TGTGCCAGCAGTATCCAGACAGGGGTGAACACTGAAGCTTTCTTT. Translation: CASSIQTGVNTEAFF. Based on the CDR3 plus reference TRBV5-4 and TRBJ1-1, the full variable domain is ETGVTQSPTHLIKTRGQQVTLRCSSQSGHNTVSWYQQALGQGPQFIFQYYREEENGRGNFPPRFSGLQFPNYSSELNVNALELDDSALYLCASSIQTGVNTEAFFGQGTRLTVV.

The CDR3 reads CASSGGGTAGLTEAFF. As DNA, the CDR3 is TGTGCCAGCAGCGGGGGTGGCACGGCGGGGCTCACTGAAGCTTTCTTT. This chain joins TRBV11-2 and TRBJ1-1; D perhaps matches TRBD1 (5 bases). V was cut by 5 bases and J by 4 bases, with 20 bases left in between. Germline V gives CDR1 SGHAT, CDR2 FQNNGV. There are 16 residues in the CDR3.

CDR3 nucleotide sequence: TGTGCCAGCAGTGTCCGACTAGCGGAGGGAGAGACCCAGTACTTC. It encodes CASSVRLAEGETQYF. This rearrangement joins TRBV6-1 to TRBJ2-5; TRBD2 matches at 9 bases. Germline V gives CDR1 MNHNS, CDR2 SASEGT. Trimming at V came to 4 bases and at J to 4 bases, leaving 7 bases not matched to a gene. The CDR3 loop spans 15 amino acids.

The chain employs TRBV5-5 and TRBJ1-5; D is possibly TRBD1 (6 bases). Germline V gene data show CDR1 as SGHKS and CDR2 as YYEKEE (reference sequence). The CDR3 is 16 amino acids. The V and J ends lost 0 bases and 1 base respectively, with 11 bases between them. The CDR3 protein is CASSLVTGMSNQPQHF. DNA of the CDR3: TGTGCCAGCAGCTTGGTTACAGGGATGAGCAATCAGCCCCAGCATTTT.

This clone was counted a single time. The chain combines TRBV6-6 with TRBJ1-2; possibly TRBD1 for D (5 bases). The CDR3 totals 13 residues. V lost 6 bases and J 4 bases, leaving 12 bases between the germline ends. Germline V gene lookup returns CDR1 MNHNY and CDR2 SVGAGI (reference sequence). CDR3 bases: TGTGCCAGCAGCCCCGACAGTCCCTATGGCTACACCTTC. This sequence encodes CASSPDSPYGYTF.